This T cell receptor (beta chain) was identified during a study of post-analysis software for immune sequencing data. Study-wide context: Recorded disease courses covered relapsing-remitting, secondary progressive and progressive-relapsing multiple sclerosis. Some patients had no subtype annotation.

J was trimmed by 4 bases and V by 4 bases; bases with no gene match: 5. There are 13 residues in the CDR3. Per germline, CDR1 SQVTM and CDR2 ANQGSEA. Unique molecular identifiers had been added to the TCR beta cDNA libraries. TCRdb re-called the PCR reads through MiXCR, storing one row per CDR3 protein. The sample has almost 700,000 distinct CDR3 sequences, more than 50% seen once. In the case of this clonotype: Its antigen is unknown.

Study outcomes and limitations: Five or six TRBV segments, TRBV5-6, TRBV5-1 and TRBV20-1 among them, were found more frequent in patients than controls. Controls showed significantly higher normalized Chao1 diversity than did multiple sclerosis patients. F-measure co-clustering was strong for batch-matched samples.

The genes are TRBV29-1 and TRBJ1-2; 8 bases are a match to TRBD1. The sample consisted of blood. This receptor was identified in a girl aged 2 to 9 with multiple sclerosis. The CDR3 nucleotides are TGCAGCGTTGGTGGCGACAGGGGCTATGGCTACACCTTC. Amino acids: CSVGGDRGYGYTF. Complete variable domain (other parts from reference TRBV29-1 and TRBJ1-2): SAVISQKPSRDICQRGTSLTIQCQVDSQVTMMFWYRQQPGQSLTLIATANQGSEATYESGFVIDKFPISRPNLTFSTLTVSNMSPEDSSIYLCSVGGDRGYGYTFGSGTRLTVV.